The clone carrying this T cell receptor beta chain occurred a few times. The antigen is unknown. The sample originates from a study of identical twins. Study-wide results and caveats: Insertions were fewer in abundant cord blood beta clonotypes, whereas memory repertoires showed none of this pattern.

A single record per CDR3 protein comes from TCRdb applying MiXCR to the 5' RACE reads. In the table there are over 600,000 distinct CDR3 sequences, around 20% of which are singletons. This CDR3 spans 14 amino acids. V was clipped by 2 bases and J by 3 bases, with 7 bases between them. Looked up from germline, CDR1 is MNHEY and CDR2 is SVGAGI. This sample was shared with a second study, whose subject was T cells expressing NK-cell markers. That publication notes: Sorting of alpha-beta TCR T cells alone was achieved in several experiments with an anti-gamma-delta TCR antibody.

Sequencing used PBMCs. This clonotype was obtained from a woman under 30 in good health. The chain couples TRBV6-5 to TRBJ2-2; no clear D. CDR3: CASSYGMHTGELFF. CDR3 nucleotide sequence: TGTGCCAGCAGTTACGGGATGCACACCGGGGAGCTGTTTTTT.